The T cell receptor beta chain under discussion was sequenced for a study of blood T cell repertoires in COVID-19 (dated by TCRdb to 2020 to 2021). Context from the whole study: Samples from collaborators originated in the United States, Italy and Spain and spanned both the acute and convalescent phases of COVID-19. The material from the prospective study consisted of cDNA or gDNA derived from T cells, B-cell-depleted T cells, or PBMCs. The repertoires were released in a freely available public database intended as a resource for research on the immune response to SARS-CoV-2. Subjects who had been exposed to COVID-19, were actively infected with it, or had recovered from it provided the deeply sampled blood TCRbeta repertoires that made up the dataset. Samples were obtained from the ongoing ImmuneRACE study (first 160 participants) and from about 1,300 subjects provided by 6 global collaborators. Nearly every sample came with metadata listing a de-identified subject ID, COVID-19 status, age in years and sex. Where HLA class I and class II types were available, the types were taken from metadata supplied by the sample provider, not from assay-based typing.

Concerning this clone: Its antigen target is currently unknown. Per-nucleotide qualities are absent, and no much larger clonotype sits a single base away.

The germline V gene provides CDR1 KGHDR and CDR2 SFDVKD. From its cysteine to its phenylalanine, the CDR3 spans 15 amino acids. This entry keeps only the CDR3 DNA: 45 bases, framed from base 1. V loses 0 bases at its end and J loses 6 bases; junction bases beyond the gene matches: 5. The immunoSEQ Assay, a bias-controlled multiplex PCR, was used to amplify TCRbeta CDR3 regions from genomic DNA. Per the source publication's procedure: The number of nucleated cells in each sample was estimated from the amplification of reference gene primers within the assay. To quantify the absolute abundance of each unique TCRbeta CDR3 rearrangement, sequence reads were collapsed and filtered. Productive Simpson clonality was computed per sample as the square root of Simpson's diversity index over productive rearrangements. Entries here come from immuneACCESS through TCRdb and include only in-frame sequences with V and J called. Some clones fail to appear in such tables; in the studies checked, an unresolved V gene covers under half of the shortfall, and the cause of the remainder is unknown. The V and J calls and the clone size are those of that table, but D and trimming were determined from the DNA. The sample table holds around 100,000 clones, of which over 75% were seen once. The ten largest clones add up to about 5.5% of the sample.

What the authors observed across the whole study: The quantity of clinical and demographic metadata differed by source and by participant and was supplied without curation.

Whole blood was collected in K2EDTA tubes by collaborating institutions according to the institutions' own protocols. Collaborator samples were shipped for TCRbeta analysis as frozen whole blood, isolated PBMCs, or DNA extracted from either sample type. This clonotype was sampled from a man over 45 with acute or convalescent COVID-19. The chain is encoded by TRBV24-1 joined to TRBJ2-3, and 7 junction bases match TRBD2. The sequencing sample was made of peripheral blood. Read as DNA, the sequence is TGTGCCACCAGTGATTTGGGGAGGGGATCGGATACGCAGTATTTT. Its protein reads: CATSDLGRGSDTQYF.